The present T cell receptor (beta chain) was sequenced within a study of shared clonotypes between healthy human individuals. Study in general: The cohort comprised two women and a few men. Their ages spanned 18 to 49 years. Findings and limits, study-wide: Expectations were that clonotype sharing among donors would be affected by sequencing depth.

To note about this clone: What it binds is unknown.

From germline, CDR1 is SGHRS and CDR2 YFSETQ. With 3 bases removed from V and 4 bases from J, the gap between germline ends came to 17 bases. The length of the CDR3 is 15 residues. Caucasian adults living in Nashville, Tennessee, provided all samples. Deep was the level at which the assay was run. Method: immunoSEQ multiplex PCR; TCRdb's copy keeps in-frame clones and lacks some. The sample holds more than 400,000 clones; over 75% are singletons and the top ten take roughly 13%. V usage is TRBV5-1 and J usage is TRBJ2-7; possibly TRBD2 for D (6 bases). The receptor was derived from a woman between 35 and 50 years old in good health. Some clones in this sample may be carry-over from other donors' samples. Sequencing was performed on PBMCs. CDR3 region: CASSSMRERNYEQYF. The CDR3 nucleotides read TGCGCCAGCAGCTCTATGCGGGAAAGGAATTACGAGCAGTACTTC.